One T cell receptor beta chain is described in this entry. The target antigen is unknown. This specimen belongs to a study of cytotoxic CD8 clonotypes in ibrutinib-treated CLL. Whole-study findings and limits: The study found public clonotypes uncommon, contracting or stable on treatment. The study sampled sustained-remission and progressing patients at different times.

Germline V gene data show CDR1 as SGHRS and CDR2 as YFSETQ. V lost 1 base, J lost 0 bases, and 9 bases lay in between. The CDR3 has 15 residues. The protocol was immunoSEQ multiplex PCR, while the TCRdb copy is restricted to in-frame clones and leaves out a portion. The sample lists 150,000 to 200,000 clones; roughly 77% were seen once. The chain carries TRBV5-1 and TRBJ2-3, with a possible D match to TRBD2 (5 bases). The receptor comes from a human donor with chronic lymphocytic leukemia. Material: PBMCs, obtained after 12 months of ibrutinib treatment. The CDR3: CASSLNGGSTDTQYF. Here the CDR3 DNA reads TGCGCCAGCAGCTTGAATGGCGGGAGCACAGATACGCAGTATTTT. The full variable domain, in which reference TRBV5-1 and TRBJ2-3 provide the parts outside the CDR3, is KAGVTQTPRYLIKTRGQQVTLSCSPISGHRSVSWYQQTPGQGLQFLFEYFSETQRNKGNFPGRFSGRQFSNSRSEMNVSTLELGDSALYLCASSLNGGSTDTQYFGPGTRLTVL.